The rows below give T cell receptor beta chains drawn from one sample of a study of T cell repertoires in ileal Crohn's disease. TCRdb's copy holds only in-frame clones and misses some; the assay was immunoSEQ multiplex PCR. The repertoire consists of 7,000 to 7,500 clones, with around 72% occurring once and the leading ten covering more than 40%. The sequenced material came from ileal tissue. These receptors all stem from an adult with Crohn's disease. Both conserved end residues are part of each CDR3. A D gene is named only where the DNA matches it firmly. Rows may omit the clone size; those that give it use once, few, many or a size class.

j_call d_call clone_size v_call cdr3_aa cdr3_nt
TRBJ1-1 TRBD1 few TRBV19 CASRRDRDTEAFF TGTGCCAGTAGAAGGGACAGGGACACTGAAGCTTTCTTT
TRBJ1-2 . . TRBV7-2 CASSLPWTVYGYTF TGTGCCAGCAGCTTACCATGGACAGTTTATGGCTACACCTTC
TRBJ1-1 . . TRBV19 CAVDGGNFGEAFF TGTGCCGTTGATGGGGGGAATTTCGGGGAAGCTTTCTTT
TRBJ2-6 TRBD1 . TRBV5-4 CASSLSQGLTGANVLTF TGTGCCAGCAGCTTGTCACAGGGGTTGACTGGGGCCAACGTCCTGACTTTC
TRBJ2-2 . once TRBV6-6 CASSYSTGYGELFF TGTGCCAGCAGTTACTCGACGGGTTACGGGGAGCTGTTTTTT
TRBJ2-3 . . TRBV2 CASGLTGGADTQYF TGTGCCAGCGGACTAACCGGGGGCGCAGATACGCAGTATTTT
TRBJ1-1 . . TRBV7-2 CASSPAPGLAEAFF TGTGCCAGCAGCCCCGCTCCAGGGTTAGCTGAAGCTTTCTTT
TRBJ1-6 . once TRBV28 CASLSSYNSPLHF TGTGCCAGCCTAAGCTCCTATAATTCACCCCTCCACTTT
TRBJ2-7 . . TRBV6-1 CASSRNYEQYF TGTGCCAGCAGTCGGAACTACGAGCAGTACTTC
TRBJ1-4 . . TRBV10-3 CASSDGMAGVEKLFF TGTGCCAGCAGTGATGGCATGGCGGGTGTAGAAAAACTGTTTTTT
TRBJ2-3 TRBD1 . TRBV2 CASSPGTGDTDTQYF TGTGCCAGCAGTCCCGGGACAGGGGACACAGATACGCAGTATTTT
TRBJ2-2 TRBD2 once TRBV5-1 CASSLIAGAGVGELFF TGCGCCAGCAGTTTGATAGCGGGAGCGGGAGTCGGGGAGCTGTTTTTT
TRBJ2-2 . few TRBV5-6 CASSLLVGYRNTGELFF TGTGCCAGCAGCTTGCTCGTTGGGTACAGAAACACCGGGGAGCTGTTTTTT
TRBJ2-7 . once TRBV6-5 CATTGSAYEQYF TGTGCCACCACAGGATCCGCCTACGAGCAGTACTTC
TRBJ2-6 . . TRBV7-2 CASSLHFSGANVLTF TGTGCCAGCAGTTTACATTTCTCTGGGGCCAACGTCCTGACTTTC